A selection of T cell receptor beta chains follows, all from one sample in a study of T cell clonotyping in hematopoietic cell transplantation. Assay: immunoSEQ multiplex PCR; the TCRdb copy retains only in-frame clones and omits some. The table shows about 47,000 clones, with around 80% occurring only once. Here the sequenced sample was peripheral blood mononuclear cells, taken before stem cell transplant. The receptors here all came from a man aged 55-75 years with myelodysplastic syndrome. Some clones in this sample may be carry-over from other donors' samples. CDR3s include the opening cysteine and the closing phenylalanine or tryptophan. The order of the fields is V gene, clone size, D gene, J gene, CDR3 protein, CDR3 DNA. D genes are given only for firm matches. The listing skips clone size in some rows; elsewhere it reads once, few, many or a size class.

>TRBV28|NA|TRBD1|TRBJ1-6
CASSTLDRGLNSPLHF
TGTGCCAGCAGTACTTTAGACAGGGGCCTTAATTCACCCCTCCACTTT
>TRBV20-1|NA|NA|TRBJ2-5
CSAEHSETQYF
TGCAGTGCCGAGCACTCAGAGACCCAGTACTTC
>TRBV5-1|once|NA|TRBJ2-5
CASSTGTTREETQYF
TGCGCCAGCAGCACCGGGACAACCCGGGAAGAGACCCAGTACTTC
>TRBV27|NA|NA|TRBJ1-2
CASSPGGGYGYTF
TGTGCCAGCAGCCCCGGGGGGGGTTATGGCTACACCTTC
>TRBV6-5|NA|TRBD1|TRBJ2-3
CASSYSGGGTDTQYF
TGTGCCAGCAGTTACTCAGGGGGCGGCACAGATACGCAGTATTTT
>TRBV4-3|NA|TRBD1|TRBJ2-2
CASSRSYLGTVANTGELFF
TGCGCCAGCAGCCGATCCTACTTGGGGACAGTTGCGAACACCGGGGAGCTGTTTTTT
>TRBV19|NA|NA|TRBJ1-1
CASRYLDQLNTEAFF
TGTGCCAGTAGATATCTCGACCAGCTGAACACTGAAGCTTTCTTT
>TRBV28|NA|NA|TRBJ1-5
CASSFPGGVNQPQHF
TGTGCCAGCAGTTTCCCTGGAGGGGTCAATCAGCCCCAGCATTTT
>TRBV9|NA|NA|TRBJ2-7
CASSPEGRAGYEQYF
TGTGCCAGCAGCCCCGAGGGGCGGGCGGGCTACGAGCAGTACTTC
>TRBV6-1|NA|NA|TRBJ1-1
CASSEARLGARTEAFF
TGTGCCAGCAGTGAAGCCCGTTTGGGGGCGCGAACTGAAGCTTTCTTT
>TRBV7-2|NA|NA|TRBJ1-1
CASSFDTGAARVAFF
TGTGCCAGCAGCTTTGATACCGGGGCCGCAAGGGTAGCTTTCTTT
>TRBV6-1|NA|NA|TRBJ2-7
CASSRDRSSYEQYF
TGTGCCAGTTCCCGGGACCGCAGCTCCTACGAGCAGTACTTC
>TRBV10-3|NA|TRBD2|TRBJ2-2
CAISRGGQDTGELFF
TGTGCCATCAGCCGGGGGGGCCAGGACACCGGGGAGCTGTTTTTT
>TRBV4-2|NA|NA|TRBJ1-1
CASSQDKRAAFF
TGTGCCAGCAGCCAAGATAAACGGGCAGCTTTCTTT
>TRBV9|NA|NA|TRBJ1-6
CASSGGRNNSPLHF
TGTGCCAGCAGCGGGGGGCGAAATAATTCACCCCTCCACTTT
>TRBV9|NA|NA|TRBJ2-7
CASSEGGFGDRQYF
TGTGCCAGCAGCGAGGGGGGGTTCGGGGACAGGCAGTACTTC
>TRBV4-3|NA|NA|TRBJ1-3
CASSQVPGTFGNTIYF
TGCGCCAGCAGCCAAGTTCCCGGGACTTTCGGAAACACCATATATTTT
>TRBV27|NA|TRBD1|TRBJ2-5
CAIDRGLPQETQYF
TGTGCCATAGACAGGGGGCTGCCCCAGGAGACCCAGTACTTC
>TRBV27|NA|TRBD1|TRBJ1-5
CASSLTGTGGNQPQHF
TGTGCCAGCAGTTTAACCGGGACAGGGGGCAATCAGCCCCAGCATTTT
>TRBV28|NA|TRBD2|TRBJ2-7
CASSLLALTSGGPYEQYF
TGTGCCAGCAGTTTACTGGCCCTAACTAGCGGGGGACCCTACGAGCAGTACTTC
>TRBV30|NA|TRBD1|TRBJ1-4
CAWSVLTGTAEKLFF
TGTGCCTGGAGTGTACTGACAGGGACCGCTGAAAAACTGTTTTTT
>TRBV6-1|NA|NA|TRBJ1-4
CASNDNNYNEKLFF
TGTGCCAGCAACGATAACAACTATAATGAAAAACTGTTTTTT
>TRBV5-1|NA|TRBD2|TRBJ2-3
CASSNGQGGDTQYF
TGCGCCAGCAGTAATGGGCAGGGAGGGGATACGCAGTATTTT
>TRBV16|NA|TRBD1|TRBJ2-7
CASSGGQLREQYF
TGTGCCAGCAGCGGGGGACAGCTTCGGGAGCAGTACTTC
>TRBV10-3|NA|NA|TRBJ1-3
CAINDASSGNTIYF
TGTGCCATCAACGACGCGAGCTCTGGAAACACCATATATTTT
>TRBV19|NA|NA|TRBJ1-2
CASKPVGNRGYTF
TGTGCCAGTAAACCGGTAGGGAATCGTGGCTACACCTTC
>TRBV15|NA|TRBD1|TRBJ1-2
CATSPGGLTPGYTF
TGTGCCACCAGCCCAGGGGGACTTACCCCAGGCTACACCTTC
>TRBV5-6|NA|TRBD1|TRBJ1-2
CASSLEGARGYTF
TGTGCCAGCAGCTTGGAGGGGGCGCGAGGCTACACCTTC
>TRBV30|few|NA|TRBJ1-5
CAWSSAGGNQPQHF
TGTGCCTGGAGTTCGGCCGGGGGCAATCAGCCCCAGCATTTT
>TRBV15|NA|NA|TRBJ2-1
CATSRGVAGNEQFF
TGTGCCACCAGCAGAGGGGTCGCCGGCAATGAGCAGTTCTTC
>TRBV10-3|NA|TRBD1|TRBJ1-2
CAIRGQGQDGYTF
TGTGCCATCAGGGGACAGGGGCAGGATGGCTACACCTTC
>TRBV19|NA|TRBD1|TRBJ2-7
CASRVRTGGLYEQYF
TGTGCCAGTAGAGTCAGGACAGGGGGCCTCTACGAGCAGTACTTC
>TRBV7-9|NA|NA|TRBJ2-2
CASSKTRDSTGELFF
TGTGCCAGCAGCAAGACCCGGGATAGCACCGGGGAGCTGTTTTTT
>TRBV27|NA|NA|TRBJ2-5
CASSPNRFSKTQYF
TGTGCCAGCAGTCCAAACAGGTTTTCGAAGACCCAGTACTTC
>TRBV19|NA|NA|TRBJ2-7
CASSIAGKNYEQYF
TGTGCCAGTAGTATAGCGGGCAAAAATTACGAGCAGTACTTC
>TRBV7-2|NA|TRBD1|TRBJ1-2
CASSLVGTGKGYTF
TGTGCCAGCAGCTTAGTCGGGACAGGGAAGGGCTACACCTTC
>TRBV14|NA|NA|TRBJ2-1
CASSQPAVYGGDDEQFF
TGTGCCAGCAGCCAACCGGCGGTCTACGGCGGGGACGATGAGCAGTTCTTC
>TRBV25-1|NA|NA|TRBJ2-6
CASSVSGANVLTF
TGTGCCAGCAGCGTCTCTGGGGCCAACGTCCTGACTTTC
>TRBV6-5|NA|TRBD1|TRBJ1-2
CASSYATGVEGYTF
TGTGCCAGCAGTTACGCGACAGGGGTTGAAGGCTACACCTTC
>TRBV5-1|NA|NA|TRBJ2-3
CASSLEWGGTDTQYF
TGCGCCAGCAGCTTGGAATGGGGCGGGACAGATACGCAGTATTTT
>TRBV2|NA|TRBD1|TRBJ2-2
CASRQGANTGELFF
TGTGCCAGCAGACAGGGGGCGAACACCGGGGAGCTGTTTTTT
>TRBV4-3|NA|NA|TRBJ1-5
CASSQDGMGNQPQHF
TGCGCCAGCAGCCAAGATGGTATGGGCAATCAGCCCCAGCATTTT
>TRBV7-2|once|TRBD1|TRBJ1-3
CASSLVGTGYSGSTIYF
TGTGCCAGCAGCTTAGTTGGGACAGGCTACTCTGGAAGCACCATATATTTT
>TRBV5-1|NA|TRBD1|TRBJ2-7
CASSLTGDQYEQYF
TGCGCCAGCAGCTTAACAGGGGATCAATACGAGCAGTACTTC
>TRBV27|once|NA|TRBJ1-2
CASSFQGDNYGYTF
TGTGCCAGCAGTTTTCAGGGTGATAACTATGGCTACACCTTC
>TRBV7-9|NA|NA|TRBJ1-1
CASSFWEGRSLAFF
TGTGCCAGCAGCTTCTGGGAGGGTAGGTCTCTCGCTTTCTTT
>TRBV7-9|NA|NA|TRBJ2-3
CASSLDGAEKTQYF
TGTGCCAGCAGCTTAGACGGGGCCGAGAAAACGCAGTATTTT
>TRBV6-1|NA|NA|TRBJ1-5
CASNPGTAVAPQHF
TGTGCCAGCAATCCTGGGACGGCGGTCGCGCCCCAGCATTTT
>TRBV6-5|once|NA|TRBJ1-1
CASRYSSGYTEAFF
TGTGCCAGCAGGTACAGCTCCGGCTACACTGAAGCTTTCTTT